This paragraph reports one T cell receptor beta chain. Its matching antigen is unknown. The J segment lost 1 base and the V segment lost 8 bases, leaving 11 bases of the junction unmatched. CDR1 SNHLY and CDR2 FYNNEI come from the germline V gene. The CDR3 extends over 16 amino acids. The sample originates from a study of cytomegalovirus exposure and HLA in healthy donors. Whole-study results and caveats: According to a later analysis, TCR clusters from the first cohort tended to co-occur in the 120 or so validation repertoires.

TCRdb's copy holds only in-frame clones and misses some; the assay was immunoSEQ multiplex PCR. Among approximately 76,000 clones, around 94% were seen once, and the ten largest hold approximately 3.3%. The rearrangement joins TRBV2 to TRBJ2-1, with 7 nucleotides matching TRBD2. The source of this sequence is a woman younger than 35 in good health and CMV-seropositive. The specimen was PBMCs. In DNA form, the CDR3 reads TGTGCCAGCGCTTACTCTAGCGGTGCTTCCTACAATGAGCAGTTCTTC. This translates into CASAYSSGASYNEQFF.